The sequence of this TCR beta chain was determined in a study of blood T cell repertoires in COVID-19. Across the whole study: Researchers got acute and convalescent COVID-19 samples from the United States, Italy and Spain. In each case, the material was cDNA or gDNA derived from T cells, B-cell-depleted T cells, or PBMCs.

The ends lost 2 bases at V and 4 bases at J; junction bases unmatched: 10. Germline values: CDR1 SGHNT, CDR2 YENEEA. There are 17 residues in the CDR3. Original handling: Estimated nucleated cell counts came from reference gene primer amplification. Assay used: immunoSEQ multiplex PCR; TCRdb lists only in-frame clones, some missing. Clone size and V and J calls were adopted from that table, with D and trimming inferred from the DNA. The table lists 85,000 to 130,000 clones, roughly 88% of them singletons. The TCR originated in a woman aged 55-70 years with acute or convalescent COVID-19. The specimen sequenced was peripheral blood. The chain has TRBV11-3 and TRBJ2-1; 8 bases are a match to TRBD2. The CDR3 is CASSLLREGLVYNEQFF. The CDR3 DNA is TGTGCCAGCAGCTTACTACGGGAGGGATTGGTTTACAATGAGCAGTTCTTC.